The TCR beta chain under discussion was sequenced for a study of T cell repertoires in cytomegalovirus infection. Study-level findings and limits: The ex vivo response was dominated by HLA-C-restricted CMV-specific TCR beta clonotypes.

Germline V CDR1 and CDR2: SGHRS, YFSETQ. The CDR3 consists of 15 residues. Trimming removed 0 bases from V and 5 bases from J; junction bases left unmatched: 7. As to this clonotype: Its specificity is not known.

Using its own MiXCR run on the reads, TCRdb lists one record per CDR3 protein. Among approximately 600,000 distinct CDR3 sequences listed, over 35% were seen once. This sequence joins TRBV5-1 and TRBJ1-1; 7 positions match TRBD1. The specimen comprised cultured PBMCs, sampled from culture after CMV antigen stimulation. The TCR comes from a human donor in good health (CMV status not recorded). Some clones in this sample may be carry-over from other donors' samples. DNA of the CDR3: TGCGCCAGCAGCTTGGATATCAGGGGGGGAACTGAAGCTTTCTTT. It is translated as CASSLDIRGGTEAFF.